This T cell receptor beta chain derives from a study of control samples from healthy donors and cancer patients. V shed 2 bases, J shed 4 bases, and the junction held 4 bases outside the gene matches. Germline CDR1 is GTSNPN and CDR2 is SVGIG (reference sequence). The CDR3 contains 14 residues. Libraries were prepared by immunoSEQ multiplex PCR; TCRdb keeps only in-frame clonotypes and omits some of them. The table lists tens of thousands of clones, about four fifths of them singletons, with around 16% in the top ten. This TCR was sampled from a man over 45 in good health. V gene TRBV30 combines with J gene TRBJ1-4, with 7 bases identical to TRBD1. Input material: blood. In DNA form, the CDR3 reads TGTGCCTGGAGTCCAGGGGGGTTTAATGAAAAACTGTTTTTT. It translates to CAWSPGGFNEKLFF.